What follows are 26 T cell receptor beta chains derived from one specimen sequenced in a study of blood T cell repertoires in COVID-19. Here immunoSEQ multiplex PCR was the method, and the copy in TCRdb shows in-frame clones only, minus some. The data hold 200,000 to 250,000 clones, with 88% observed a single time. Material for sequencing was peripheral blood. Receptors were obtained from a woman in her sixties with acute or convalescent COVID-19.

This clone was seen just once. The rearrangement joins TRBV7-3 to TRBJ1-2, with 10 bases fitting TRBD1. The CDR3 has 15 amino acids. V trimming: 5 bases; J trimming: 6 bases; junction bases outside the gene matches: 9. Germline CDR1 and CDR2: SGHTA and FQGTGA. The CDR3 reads CASSQSDRGRNGYTF. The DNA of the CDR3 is TGTGCCAGCAGCCAATCAGACAGGGGGCGAAATGGCTACACCTTC.

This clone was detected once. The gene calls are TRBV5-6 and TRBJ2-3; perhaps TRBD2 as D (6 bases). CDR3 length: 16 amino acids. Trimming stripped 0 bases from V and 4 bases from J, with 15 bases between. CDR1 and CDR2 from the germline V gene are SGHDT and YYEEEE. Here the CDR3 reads CASSLVVTSGADTQYF. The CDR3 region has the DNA TGTGCCAGCAGCTTGGTGGTGACTAGTGGGGCAGATACGCAGTATTTT.

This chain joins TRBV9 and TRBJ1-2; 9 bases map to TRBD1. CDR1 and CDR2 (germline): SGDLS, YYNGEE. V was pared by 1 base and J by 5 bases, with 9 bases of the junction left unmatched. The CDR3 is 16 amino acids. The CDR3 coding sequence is TGTGCCAGCAGCGTATTTCCGGGACAGGGAGTTTATGGCTACACCTTC. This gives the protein CASSVFPGQGVYGYTF.

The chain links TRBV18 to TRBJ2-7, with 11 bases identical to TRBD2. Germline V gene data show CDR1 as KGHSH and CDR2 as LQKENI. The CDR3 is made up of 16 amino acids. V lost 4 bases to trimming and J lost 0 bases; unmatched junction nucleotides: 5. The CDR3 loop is CASSRDSGRASYEQYF. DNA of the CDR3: TGTGCCAGCTCACGAGATAGCGGGAGGGCCTCCTACGAGCAGTACTTC.

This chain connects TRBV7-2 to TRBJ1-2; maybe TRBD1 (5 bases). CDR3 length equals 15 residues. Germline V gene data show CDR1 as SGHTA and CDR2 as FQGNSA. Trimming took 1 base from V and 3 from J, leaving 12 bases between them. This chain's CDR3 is CASSLGTGVDYGYTF. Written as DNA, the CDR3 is TGTGCCAGCAGCTTAGGGACGGGGGTCGACTATGGCTACACCTTC.

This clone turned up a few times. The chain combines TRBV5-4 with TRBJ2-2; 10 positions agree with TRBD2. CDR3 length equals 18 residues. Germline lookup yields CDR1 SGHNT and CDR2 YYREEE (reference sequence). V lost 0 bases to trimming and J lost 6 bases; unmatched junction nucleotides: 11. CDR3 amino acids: CASSLDRSSGSRSGELFF. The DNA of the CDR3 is TGTGCCAGCAGCTTGGACCGTTCTAGCGGGAGTCGTTCCGGGGAGCTGTTTTTT. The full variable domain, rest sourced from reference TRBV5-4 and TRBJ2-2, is ETGVTQSPTHLIKTRGQQVTLRCSSQSGHNTVSWYQQALGQGPQFIFQYYREEENGRGNFPPRFSGLQFPNYSSELNVNALELDDSALYLCASSLDRSSGSRSGELFFGEGSRLTVL.

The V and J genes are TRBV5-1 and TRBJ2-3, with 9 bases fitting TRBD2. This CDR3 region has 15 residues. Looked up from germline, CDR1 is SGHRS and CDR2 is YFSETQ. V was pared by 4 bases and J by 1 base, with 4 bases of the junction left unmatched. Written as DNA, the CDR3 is TGCGCCAGCAGCCGAGCGGGAGGCGGCACAGATACGCAGTATTTT. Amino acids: CASSRAGGGTDTQYF.

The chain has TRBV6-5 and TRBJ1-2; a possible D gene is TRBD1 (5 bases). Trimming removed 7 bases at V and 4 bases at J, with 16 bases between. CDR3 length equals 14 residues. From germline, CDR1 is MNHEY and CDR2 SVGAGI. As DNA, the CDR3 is TGTGCCAGCACTAAGGACACGGTGGCCTATGGCTACACCTTC. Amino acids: CASTKDTVAYGYTF.

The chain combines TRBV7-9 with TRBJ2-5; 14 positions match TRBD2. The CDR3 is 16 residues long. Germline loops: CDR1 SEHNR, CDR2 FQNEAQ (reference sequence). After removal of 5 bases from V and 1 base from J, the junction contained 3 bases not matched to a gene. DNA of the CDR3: TGTGCCAGCAGCCTGGGACTAGCGGGGGCCCAAGAGACCCAGTACTTC. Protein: CASSLGLAGAQETQYF.

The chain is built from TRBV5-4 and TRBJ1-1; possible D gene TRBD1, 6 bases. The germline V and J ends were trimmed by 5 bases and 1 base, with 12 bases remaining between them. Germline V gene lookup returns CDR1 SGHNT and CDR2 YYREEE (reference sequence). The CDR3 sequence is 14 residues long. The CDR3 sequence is CASSPTGANTEAFF. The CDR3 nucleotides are TGTGCCAGCAGTCCGACAGGCGCGAACACTGAAGCTTTCTTT.

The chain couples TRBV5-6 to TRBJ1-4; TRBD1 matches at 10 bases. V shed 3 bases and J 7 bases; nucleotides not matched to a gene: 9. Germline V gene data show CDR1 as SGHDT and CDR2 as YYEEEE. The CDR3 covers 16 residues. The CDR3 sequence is CASSSWQRDRGEKLFF. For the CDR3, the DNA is TGTGCCAGCAGCTCTTGGCAGCGGGACAGGGGTGAAAAACTGTTTTTT.

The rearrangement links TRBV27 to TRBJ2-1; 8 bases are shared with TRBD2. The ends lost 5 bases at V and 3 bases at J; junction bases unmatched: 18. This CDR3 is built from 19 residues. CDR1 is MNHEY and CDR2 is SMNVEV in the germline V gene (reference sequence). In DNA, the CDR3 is TGTGCCAGCAGTCCGCGCCGGGATCAGCGGGAGAGATTCTACAATGAGCAGTTCTTC. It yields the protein CASSPRRDQRERFYNEQFF.

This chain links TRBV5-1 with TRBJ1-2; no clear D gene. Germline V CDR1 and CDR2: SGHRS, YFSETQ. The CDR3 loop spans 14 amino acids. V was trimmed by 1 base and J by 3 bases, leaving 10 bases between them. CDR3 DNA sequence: TGCGCCAGCAGCTTGCCAAGCGGGGACTATGGCTACACCTTC. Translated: CASSLPSGDYGYTF.

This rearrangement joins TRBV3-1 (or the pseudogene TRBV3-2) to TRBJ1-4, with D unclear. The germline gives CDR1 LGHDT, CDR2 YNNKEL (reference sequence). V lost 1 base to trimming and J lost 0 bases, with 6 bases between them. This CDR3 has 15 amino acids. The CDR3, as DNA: TGTGCCAGCAGCCAAGGGCCCGCAACTAATGAAAAACTGTTTTTT. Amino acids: CASSQGPATNEKLFF.

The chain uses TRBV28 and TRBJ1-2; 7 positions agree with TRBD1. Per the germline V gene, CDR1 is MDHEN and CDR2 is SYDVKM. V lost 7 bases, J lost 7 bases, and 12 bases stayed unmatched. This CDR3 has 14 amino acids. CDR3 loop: CASNEHRGQGGYTF. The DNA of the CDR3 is TGTGCCAGCAACGAACACAGGGGTCAGGGTGGCTACACCTTC.

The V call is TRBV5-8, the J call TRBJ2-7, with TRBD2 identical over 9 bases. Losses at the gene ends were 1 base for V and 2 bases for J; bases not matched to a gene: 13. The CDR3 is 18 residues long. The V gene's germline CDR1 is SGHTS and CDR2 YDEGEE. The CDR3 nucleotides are TGTGCCAGCAGCTTGACAGGCCCGAGAGCGGGAGGAACCTACGAGCAGTACTTC. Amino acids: CASSLTGPRAGGTYEQYF.

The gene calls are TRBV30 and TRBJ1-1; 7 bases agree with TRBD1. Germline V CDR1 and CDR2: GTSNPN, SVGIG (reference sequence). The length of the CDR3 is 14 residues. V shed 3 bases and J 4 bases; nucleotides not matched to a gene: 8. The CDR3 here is CAWRTRGLGTEAFF. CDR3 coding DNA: TGTGCCTGGAGAACAAGGGGGCTGGGCACTGAAGCTTTCTTT.

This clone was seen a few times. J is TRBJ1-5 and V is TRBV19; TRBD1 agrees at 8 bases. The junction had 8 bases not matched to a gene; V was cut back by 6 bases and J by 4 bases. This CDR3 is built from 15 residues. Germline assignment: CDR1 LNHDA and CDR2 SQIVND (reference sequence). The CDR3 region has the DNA TGTGCCAGTAGGGCAGACAGGGGAGAAAATCAGCCCCAGCATTTT. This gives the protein CASRADRGENQPQHF.

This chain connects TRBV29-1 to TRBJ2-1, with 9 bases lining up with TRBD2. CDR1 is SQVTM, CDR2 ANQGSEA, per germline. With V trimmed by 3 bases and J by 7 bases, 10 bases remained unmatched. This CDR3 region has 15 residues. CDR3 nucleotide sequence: TGCAGCGTTGATAGTCGAGCGGGGGGAATAAATGAGCAGTTCTTC. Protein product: CSVDSRAGGINEQFF.

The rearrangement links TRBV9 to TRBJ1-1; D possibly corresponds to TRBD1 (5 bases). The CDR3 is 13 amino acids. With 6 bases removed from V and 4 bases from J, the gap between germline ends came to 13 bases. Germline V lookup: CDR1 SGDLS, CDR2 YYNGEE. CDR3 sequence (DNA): TGTGCCAGCACCAGACTGACAGCCACTGAAGCTTTCTTT. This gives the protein CASTRLTATEAFF.

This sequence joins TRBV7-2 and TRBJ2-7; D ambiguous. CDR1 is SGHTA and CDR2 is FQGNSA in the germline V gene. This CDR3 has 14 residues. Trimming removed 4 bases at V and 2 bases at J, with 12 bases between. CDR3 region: CASSSYTGTYEQYF. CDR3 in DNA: TGTGCCAGCAGCTCTTATACGGGTACCTACGAGCAGTACTTC.

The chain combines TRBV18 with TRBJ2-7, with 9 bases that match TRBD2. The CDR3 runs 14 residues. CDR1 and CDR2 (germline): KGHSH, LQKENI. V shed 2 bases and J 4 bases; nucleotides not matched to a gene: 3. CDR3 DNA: TGTGCCAGCTCACCAGAGACTAGCGGTTACGAGCAGTACTTC. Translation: CASSPETSGYEQYF.

CDR3 in amino acids: CASSQEKLILALAKNIQYF. The CDR3 coding sequence is TGTGCCAGCAGCCAAGAAAAGCTGATACTAGCTCTAGCCAAAAACATTCAGTACTTC. The gene calls are TRBV4-2 and TRBJ2-4; tentative D call: TRBD2 (6 bases). This CDR3 has 19 amino acids. Germline V gene sequence: CDR1 LGHNA, CDR2 YNFKEQ. Between the trimmed V and J ends, which lost 0 bases and 0 bases, there was a span of 18 bases.

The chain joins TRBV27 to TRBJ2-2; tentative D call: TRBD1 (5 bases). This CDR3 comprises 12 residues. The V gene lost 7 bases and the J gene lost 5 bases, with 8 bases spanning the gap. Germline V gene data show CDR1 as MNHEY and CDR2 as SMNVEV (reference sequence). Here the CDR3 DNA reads TGTGCCAGCACCCCAGGGACCGGGGAGCTGTTTTTT. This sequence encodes CASTPGTGELFF.

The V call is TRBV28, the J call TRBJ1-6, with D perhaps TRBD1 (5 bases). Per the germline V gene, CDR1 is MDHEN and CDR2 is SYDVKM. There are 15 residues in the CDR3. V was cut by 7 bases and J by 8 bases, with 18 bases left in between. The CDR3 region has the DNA TGTGCCAGCACCCCCAACGAAGGCAGGGATTCACCCCTCCACTTT. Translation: CASTPNEGRDSPLHF.

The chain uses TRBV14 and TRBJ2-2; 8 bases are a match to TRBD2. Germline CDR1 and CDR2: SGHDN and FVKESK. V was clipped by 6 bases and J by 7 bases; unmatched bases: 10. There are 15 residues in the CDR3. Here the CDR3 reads CASSPAGAQGGELFF. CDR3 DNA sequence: TGTGCCAGCAGTCCAGCGGGGGCCCAGGGCGGGGAGCTGTTTTTT.